One and the same sample provided the 32 T cell receptor beta chains below, sequenced in a study of blood T cell repertoires in COVID-19. Clones were sequenced by immunoSEQ multiplex PCR, and TCRdb holds only the in-frame ones, with some missing. This sample yields 180,000 or so clones, of which 75% to 80% are seen a single time; roughly 7.8% belongs to the top ten. The sample taken for sequencing was peripheral blood. Receptor source: a woman in her 50s with active or convalescent COVID-19.

The V call is TRBV7-9, the J call TRBJ1-2; D remains ambiguous. The CDR3 length is 11 residues. Germline CDR1 and CDR2: SEHNR and FQNEAQ (reference sequence). Trimming left V 2 bases short and J 7 bases short, with 5 bases between. The CDR3 reads CASSLLAGYTF. The CDR3 DNA follows: TGTGCCAGCAGCTTACTGGCTGGCTACACCTTC. The full variable domain, in which reference TRBV7-9 and TRBJ1-2 provide the parts outside the CDR3, is DTGVSQNPRHKITKRGQNVTFRCDPISEHNRLYWYRQTLGQGPEFLTYFQNEAQLEKSRLLSDRFSAERPKGSFSTLEIQRTEQGDSAMYLCASSLLAGYTFGSGTRLTVV.

The chain is built from TRBV5-1 and TRBJ2-3; 8 bases fit TRBD2. CDR1 is SGHRS and CDR2 is YFSETQ in the germline V gene. The trim removed 1 base at V and 3 bases at J, leaving 13 bases unmatched. The CDR3 sequence is 18 residues long. The CDR3 DNA sequence: TGCGCCAGCAGCTTGAGTGTGATAGGGGCGGGGGGTACAGATACGCAGTATTTT. Translation gives CASSLSVIGAGGTDTQYF.

The genes are TRBV18 and TRBJ2-3; D perhaps matches TRBD1 (6 bases). Germline CDR1 reads KGHSH; CDR2 reads LQKENI. V was cut by 2 bases and J by 2 bases, with 11 bases left in between. The CDR3 sequence is 15 residues long. CDR3 coding DNA: TGTGCCAGCTCACCAGGGGGCGGATACACAGATACGCAGTATTTT. This translates into CASSPGGGYTDTQYF.

This clone was recorded a few times. This sequence joins TRBV19 and TRBJ1-1; 12 bases map to TRBD1. The V and J ends lost 6 bases and 0 bases, in that order; junction bases with no gene match: 8. The CDR3 runs to 17 residues. Germline CDR1 is LNHDA and CDR2 is SQIVND (reference sequence). In DNA, the CDR3 is TGTGCCAGTAGAGCCCCGGGACAGGGGGCAATGAACACTGAAGCTTTCTTT. This encodes CASRAPGQGAMNTEAFF.

This clone was picked up many times. This chain connects TRBV5-1 to TRBJ1-1, with D unclear. The CDR3 has 14 amino acids. Germline CDR1 is SGHRS and CDR2 is YFSETQ. V lost 0 bases to trimming and J lost 2 bases, with 8 bases between them. For the CDR3, the DNA is TGCGCCAGCAGCTTGGGTCCGGGAAACACTGAAGCTTTCTTT. It translates to CASSLGPGNTEAFF.

V and J are TRBV2 and TRBJ2-2, with 10 bases identical to TRBD2. V trimming: 7 bases; J trimming: 6 bases; junction bases outside the gene matches: 8. Per the germline V gene, CDR1 is SNHLY and CDR2 is FYNNEI. The CDR3 runs to 15 residues. The CDR3 sequence is CASTLAGAGAGELFF. The CDR3, as DNA: TGTGCCAGCACCCTAGCGGGGGCCGGTGCCGGGGAGCTGTTTTTT.

This rearrangement joins TRBV6-5 to TRBJ2-4; the match to TRBD1 covers 7 bases. Trimming cost V 6 bases and J 0 bases; bases outside gene matches: 2. There are 14 residues in the CDR3. Germline V gives CDR1 MNHEY, CDR2 SVGAGI. The CDR3 region is CASRRTGAKNIQYF. CDR3 nucleotide sequence: TGTGCCAGCAGAAGGACAGGAGCCAAAAACATTCAGTACTTC.

This sequence joins TRBV2 and TRBJ2-1, with TRBD2 identical over 10 bases. This CDR3 contains 14 residues. J was trimmed by 3 bases and V by 7 bases; bases with no gene match: 3. In germline, CDR1 is SNHLY, CDR2 FYNNEI. This CDR3 reads CASTSGGGYNEQFF. CDR3 bases: TGTGCCAGCACGAGCGGGGGGGGCTACAATGAGCAGTTCTTC.

This clone was counted once. CDR3 amino acids: CASSSSNRVDTEAFF. CDR3 bases: TGTGCCAGCAGTTCATCGAACAGGGTCGACACTGAAGCTTTCTTT. The J gene is TRBJ1-1, the V gene TRBV6-2 or TRBV6-3; D possibly corresponds to TRBD1 (6 bases). Germline-derived CDR1 and CDR2 are MNHEY and SVGEGT. V lost 4 bases and J 3 bases, leaving 15 bases between the germline ends. The CDR3 totals 15 residues.

The chain joins TRBV18 to TRBJ1-2; D ambiguous. The V end lost 6 bases, the J end lost 7 bases, and 9 bases lay between the germline ends. The CDR3 length is 11 residues. Per germline, CDR1 KGHSH and CDR2 LQKENI. This chain's CDR3 is CASSQGGGYTF. The CDR3 nucleotides read TGTGCCAGCTCCCAAGGAGGTGGCTACACCTTC.

The chain joins TRBV7-3 to TRBJ2-2; a possible D gene is TRBD2 (6 bases). This CDR3 region has 14 residues. The V gene's germline CDR1 is SGHTA and CDR2 FQGTGA. With 6 bases removed from V and 6 bases from J, the gap between germline ends came to 14 bases. In nucleotides, the CDR3 is TGTGCCAGCAGTCCTGGTGTAGCGGCCGGGGAGCTGTTTTTT. Translation gives CASSPGVAAGELFF.

This clone was recorded at least ten times. The V and J genes are TRBV3-1 (or the pseudogene TRBV3-2) and TRBJ1-2; 11 bases match TRBD1. V trimming: 4 bases; J trimming: 7 bases; junction bases outside the gene matches: 5. The CDR3 is 14 residues long. The germline gives CDR1 LGHDT, CDR2 YNNKEL (reference sequence). Here the CDR3 DNA reads TGTGCCAGCAGCCTGGACAGGGGGCGGGGTGGCTACACCTTC. This gives the protein CASSLDRGRGGYTF.

This clone appeared many times. This sequence joins TRBV7-2 and TRBJ1-4; 8 bases are shared with TRBD1. Germline V gives CDR1 SGHTA, CDR2 FQGNSA. CDR3 size: 15 residues. V lost 5 bases and J lost 2; bases outside the gene matches: 4. The CDR3 sequence: CASSGQGGTNEKLFF. The CDR3 DNA is TGTGCCAGCAGCGGACAGGGAGGGACTAATGAAAAACTGTTTTTT.

V gene TRBV4-3 combines with J gene TRBJ2-1, with D possibly matching TRBD2 (5 bases). The CDR3 runs to 15 residues. Trimming took off 1 base at V and 2 bases at J, with 9 bases between the two ends. Germline CDR1 reads LGHNA; CDR2 reads YSLEER. In DNA form, the CDR3 reads TGCGCCAGCAGCCAAGGTGGAGGAGCCTACAATGAGCAGTTCTTC. Its translation is CASSQGGGAYNEQFF.

The chain links TRBV4-3 to TRBJ1-6; the D gene is possibly TRBD1 (5 bases). This CDR3 region has 19 residues. Trimming removed 2 bases at V and 0 bases at J, with 17 bases between. Germline V CDR1 and CDR2: LGHNA, YSLEER. CDR3 residues: CASSQYLSGSSSYNSPLHF. The CDR3 bases are TGCGCCAGCAGCCAATATTTATCAGGGTCAAGCTCCTATAATTCACCCCTCCACTTT.

This clone occurred a few times. This chain uses TRBV7-2 with TRBJ2-2, with no clear D. The germline CDR1 and CDR2 sequences are SGHTA and FQGNSA. V lost 5 bases to trimming and J lost 5 bases, with 15 bases between them. The CDR3 consists of 15 residues. This CDR3 is CASSPSTTSTGELFF. Here the CDR3 DNA reads TGTGCCAGCAGCCCCAGTACTACTTCAACCGGGGAGCTGTTTTTT.

The chain uses TRBV5-6 and TRBJ1-3; 7 positions agree with TRBD1. V was clipped by 6 bases and J by 0 bases; unmatched bases: 9. The germline CDR1 and CDR2 sequences are SGHDT and YYEEEE. CDR3 length equals 16 residues. This chain's CDR3 is CASTPGTATSGNTIYF. In DNA form, the CDR3 reads TGTGCCAGCACCCCGGGGACAGCCACCTCTGGAAACACCATATATTTT.

The genes are TRBV7-6 and TRBJ1-1; possibly TRBD1 for D (6 bases). CDR1 is SGHVS and CDR2 is FNYEAQ in the germline V gene. Trimming removed 6 bases at V and 6 bases at J, with 20 bases between. The CDR3 runs 15 residues. The CDR3 reads CASSPTTGQLAEAFF. In DNA, the CDR3 is TGTGCCAGCAGTCCCACGACAGGACAGCTGGCTGAAGCTTTCTTT. Combining the CDR3 with reference TRBV7-6 and TRBJ1-1 gives the whole variable domain GAGVSQSPRYKVTKRGQDVALRCDPISGHVSLYWYRQALGQGPEFLTYFNYEAQQDKSGLPNDRFSAERPEGSISTLTIQRTEQRDSAMYRCASSPTTGQLAEAFFGQGTRLTVV.

The V and J genes are TRBV9 and TRBJ2-1; maybe TRBD1 (5 bases). Germline V CDR1 and CDR2: SGDLS, YYNGEE. This CDR3 region has 14 residues. Trimming left V 0 bases short and J 3 bases short, with 7 bases between. The CDR3 DNA reads as TGTGCCAGCAGCGTAGGACAGAACTACAATGAGCAGTTCTTC. It translates to CASSVGQNYNEQFF. Full variable domain (missing parts from reference TRBV9 and TRBJ2-1): DSGVTQTPKHLITATGQRVTLRCSPRSGDLSVYWYQQSLDQGLQFLIQYYNGEERAKGNILERFSAQQFPDLHSELNLSSLELGDSALYFCASSVGQNYNEQFFGPGTRLTVL.

This chain connects TRBV5-1 to TRBJ2-1; D is possibly TRBD2 (5 bases). Germline-derived CDR1 and CDR2 are SGHRS and YFSETQ. The CDR3 totals 15 residues. With 8 bases removed from V and 0 bases from J, the gap between germline ends came to 15 bases. CDR3 DNA: TGCGCCAGTAATTCGGGGTGGAGCTCCTACAATGAGCAGTTCTTC. It yields the protein CASNSGWSSYNEQFF.

This clone showed up just a few times. The V call is TRBV5-6, the J call TRBJ2-7; D might be TRBD2 (5 bases). This CDR3 is 13 amino acids long. Germline assignment: CDR1 SGHDT and CDR2 YYEEEE. Trimming pared 5 bases from V and 1 base from J, leaving 10 bases between. Here the CDR3 reads CASRDFASYEQYF. In DNA form, the CDR3 reads TGTGCCAGCAGGGACTTCGCTTCCTACGAGCAGTACTTC. Supplemented by reference TRBV5-6 and TRBJ2-7, the full variable domain reads DAGVTQSPTHLIKTRGQQVTLRCSPKSGHDTVSWYQQALGQGPQFIFQYYEEEERQRGNFPDRFSGHQFPNYSSELNVNALLLGDSALYLCASRDFASYEQYFGPGTRLTVT.

The chain uses TRBV7-2 and TRBJ1-4; D may be TRBD1 (6 bases). This CDR3 spans 15 amino acids. Trimming left V 4 bases short and J 2 bases short, with 11 bases between. CDR1 and CDR2 from the germline V gene are SGHTA and FQGNSA. Here the CDR3 reads CASSYSRGTNEKLFF. CDR3 sequence (DNA): TGTGCCAGCAGCTACTCCAGGGGCACTAATGAAAAACTGTTTTTT.

This sequence joins TRBV9 and TRBJ1-1; tentatively, D is TRBD1 (5 bases). Per the germline V gene, CDR1 is SGDLS and CDR2 is YYNGEE. V gave up 2 bases and J gave up 0 bases, with 11 bases separating them. CDR3 length equals 15 residues. CDR3 protein: CASSVDRLMNTEAFF. CDR3 sequence (DNA): TGTGCCAGCAGCGTCGACAGACTTATGAACACTGAAGCTTTCTTT.

This rearrangement joins TRBV4-1 to TRBJ2-7; 9 bases fit TRBD1. With V trimmed by 2 bases and J by 3 bases, 14 bases remained unmatched. Germline V lookup: CDR1 MGHRA, CDR2 YSYEKL. The CDR3 totals 18 residues. This CDR3 is CASSQSSGQGVLGYEQYF. Written as DNA, the CDR3 is TGCGCCAGCAGCCAATCTTCGGGACAGGGTGTTTTAGGCTACGAGCAGTACTTC.

This chain links TRBV10-3 with TRBJ1-6; TRBD1 matches at 9 bases. Trimming cost V 7 bases and J 7 bases; bases outside gene matches: 2. The CDR3 is made up of 13 amino acids. Germline lookup yields CDR1 ENHRY and CDR2 SYGVKD. The CDR3 nucleotides are TGTGCCATCAACGACAGGGGGAATTCACCCCTCCACTTT. This sequence encodes CAINDRGNSPLHF.

V and J are TRBV11-1 and TRBJ2-5, with 7 positions matching TRBD2. CDR1 is SGHAT, CDR2 FQDESV, per germline (reference sequence). V dropped 5 bases and J dropped 2; count of bases not matched to a gene: 5. This CDR3 comprises 14 residues. The CDR3 DNA reads TGTGCCAGCAGCCCCTCAGCGGGGCAAGAGACCCAGTACTTC. Protein sequence: CASSPSAGQETQYF.

The chain uses TRBV2 and TRBJ1-1, with D perhaps matching TRBD1 (6 bases). Germline CDR1 reads SNHLY; CDR2 reads FYNNEI. The ends were cut back, 3 bases at V and 1 base at J, with 9 bases in the middle. The CDR3 loop spans 14 amino acids. In nucleotides, the CDR3 is TGTGCCAGCAGTGATGACAGGAGGAACACTGAAGCTTTCTTT. Its translation is CASSDDRRNTEAFF.

V and J are TRBV5-6 and TRBJ1-6; 8 bases align to TRBD1. From germline, CDR1 is SGHDT and CDR2 YYEEEE. The CDR3 sequence is 17 residues long. V lost 0 bases, J lost 0 bases, and 2 bases stayed unmatched. CDR3 protein: CASSLDQGASYNSPLHF. CDR3 in DNA: TGTGCCAGCAGCTTGGATCAGGGGGCCTCCTATAATTCACCCCTCCACTTT.

This clone was recorded once. This rearrangement joins TRBV3-1 (or the pseudogene TRBV3-2) to TRBJ2-2; the match to TRBD2 covers 13 bases. Losses at the gene ends were 5 bases for V and 2 bases for J; bases not matched to a gene: 8. CDR1 is LGHDT and CDR2 is YNNKEL in the germline V gene (reference sequence). CDR3 length equals 18 residues. The CDR3 DNA reads TGTGCCAGCAGCAACCACGGACTAGCGGGGGCAAACACCGGGGAGCTGTTTTTT. This translates into CASSNHGLAGANTGELFF.

The rearrangement joins TRBV28 to TRBJ1-6; D uncertain. This CDR3 spans 13 amino acids. Germline V gene sequence: CDR1 MDHEN, CDR2 SYDVKM. With 10 bases removed from V and 0 bases from J, the gap between germline ends came to 7 bases. The CDR3 DNA sequence: TGTGCCACCCGGAGCTCCTATAATTCACCCCTCCACTTT. This sequence encodes CATRSSYNSPLHF.

The rearrangement uses TRBV2 and TRBJ1-5; D is ambiguous. The CDR3 covers 15 residues. Trimming left V 4 bases short and J 1 base short, with 11 bases between. The germline V gene has CDR1 SNHLY and CDR2 FYNNEI. CDR3: CASSVGEWSNQPQHF. The CDR3 DNA is TGTGCCAGCAGTGTTGGGGAGTGGAGCAATCAGCCCCAGCATTTT.

About this clone itself: Additional DNA sequences in this sample encode the identical CDR3. The V call is TRBV10-3, the J call TRBJ2-7, with D unclear. The CDR3 runs to 13 residues. The germline CDR1 and CDR2 sequences are ENHRY and SYGVKD. Trimming removed 0 bases from V and 2 bases from J, with 5 bases in between. The CDR3 DNA reads TGTGCCATCAGTGAGTCGGCTGCCTACGAGCAGTACTTC. Protein: CAISESAAYEQYF.